These 14 T cell receptor beta chains were all obtained from the same sample, sequenced in a study of blood T cells in healthy people across ages. The second PCR ran about 6 to 12 cycles with a sample-barcoded 5' primer and J-beta primers. TCRdb used MiXCR to reprocess the 5' RACE reads, holding one entry per CDR3 protein. This table holds roughly 1,500,000 distinct CDR3 sequences, about 31% found once. Material: blood. These receptors came from a woman in her twenties or thirties in good health.

V usage is TRBV2 and J usage is TRBJ1-5; D remains unclear. V was pared by 3 bases and J by 6 bases, with 9 bases between. The CDR3 is 13 residues long. Germline lookup yields CDR1 SNHLY and CDR2 FYNNEI. CDR3 sequence: CASSEARLQPQHF. CDR3 nucleotides: TGTGCCAGCAGTGAGGCCAGGCTTCAGCCCCAGCATTTT.

For this clonotype: With a much larger clone just one base away, this may be a read error. The genes are TRBV29-1 and TRBJ1-5, with D uncertain. CDR1 and CDR2 (germline): SQVTM, ANQGSEA. There are 12 residues in the CDR3. The DNA for the CDR3 is TGCAGCGTTAGCGGGCCCAATCAGCCCCGGCATTTT. It yields the protein CSVSGPNQPRHF.

The rearrangement joins TRBV20-1 to TRBJ2-7, with D perhaps TRBD2 (5 bases). This CDR3 comprises 18 residues. With 4 bases removed from V and 4 bases from J, the gap between germline ends came to 29 bases. From germline, CDR1 is DFQATT and CDR2 SNEGSKA (reference sequence). CDR3 amino acids: CSANPFPGGQQIGYEQYF. The CDR3 DNA reads as TGCAGTGCTAACCCCTTCCCGGGCGGGCAACAAATTGGGTACGAGCAGTACTTC.

This clonotype came up many times. The CDR3 here is CAIRPDGTNQPQHF. The CDR3 DNA follows: TGTGCCATCAGGCCGGACGGGACCAATCAGCCCCAGCATTTT. The chain links TRBV10-3 to TRBJ1-5; a possible D gene is TRBD1 (5 bases). There are 14 residues in the CDR3. The germline CDR1 and CDR2 sequences are ENHRY and SYGVKD. Trimming pared 6 bases from V and 3 bases from J, leaving 12 bases between.

This clonotype was counted a few times. The chain employs TRBV12-3 or TRBV12-4 and TRBJ2-4; 7 bases agree with TRBD1. This CDR3 is built from 16 residues. V was clipped by 5 bases and J by 0 bases; unmatched bases: 7. The CDR3 bases are TGTGCCAGCAGTGGGGACAGAATAATAGCCAAAAACATTCAGTACTTC. Its protein is CASSGDRIIAKNIQYF.

This clonotype was picked up one time. The CDR3 protein is CASSSTGTSGRDTQYF. CDR3 DNA sequence: TGTGCCAGCAGTTCCACCGGGACTAGCGGGCGGGACACCCAGTACTTC. The chain couples TRBV28 to TRBJ2-5; 12 bases are a match to TRBD2. The V gene's germline CDR1 is MDHEN and CDR2 SYDVKM. CDR3 size: 16 residues. The trim removed 4 bases at V and 8 bases at J, leaving 11 bases unmatched.

This clonotype was observed a few times. CDR3 region: CASSSLLGLSYEQYF. DNA of the CDR3: TGTGCCAGCAGTTCCCTCCTAGGGCTTTCCTACGAGCAGTACTTC. The chain couples TRBV12-3 or TRBV12-4 to TRBJ2-7; D gene ambiguous. CDR3 length: 15 residues. The V end lost 4 bases, the J end lost 1 base, and 14 bases lay between the germline ends.

This rearrangement joins TRBV30 to TRBJ2-3; D ambiguous. The germline V gene has CDR1 GTSNPN and CDR2 SVGIG (reference sequence). This CDR3 has 14 residues. V gave up 0 bases and J gave up 0 bases, with 7 bases separating them. The CDR3 sequence is CAWSVGRSTDTQYF. CDR3 nucleotide sequence: TGTGCCTGGAGTGTAGGACGCAGCACAGATACGCAGTATTTT. Combining the CDR3 with reference TRBV30 and TRBJ2-3 gives the whole variable domain SQTIHQWPATLVQPVGSPLSLECTVEGTSNPNLYWYRQAAGRGLQLLFYSVGIGQISSEVPQNLSASRPQDRQFILSSKKLLLSDSGFYLCAWSVGRSTDTQYFGPGTRLTVL.

This clonotype was found a few times. The genes are TRBV20-1 and TRBJ2-1, with D unclear. The CDR3 consists of 14 residues. In germline, CDR1 is DFQATT, CDR2 SNEGSKA (reference sequence). Trimming removed 6 bases at V and 6 bases at J, with 18 bases between. The CDR3 protein is CSAQESRNSNEQFF. The CDR3 coding sequence is TGCAGTGCCCAAGAGTCTCGGAATTCCAATGAGCAGTTCTTC.

The DNA of the CDR3 is TGTGCCACCAGCACCCTTCTAGCGGGGACCCAAGAGACCCAGTACTTC. This sequence encodes CATSTLLAGTQETQYF. The gene calls are TRBV15 and TRBJ2-5, with 9 bases lining up with TRBD2. This CDR3 is built from 16 residues. Germline V lookup: CDR1 LNHNV, CDR2 YYDKDF (reference sequence). Trimming removed 4 bases from V and 1 base from J; junction bases left unmatched: 7. Complete variable domain (other parts from reference TRBV15 and TRBJ2-5): DAMVIQNPRYQVTQFGKPVTLSCSQTLNHNVMYWYQQKSSQAPKLLFHYYDKDFNNEADTPDNFQSRRPNTSFCFLDIRSPGLGDTAMYLCATSTLLAGTQETQYFGPGTRLLVL.

The V and J genes are TRBV7-9 and TRBJ1-1; weak D call: TRBD1 (6 bases). This CDR3 has 15 amino acids. Trimming removed 1 base at V and 6 bases at J, with 15 bases between. Looked up from germline, CDR1 is SEHNR and CDR2 is FQNEAQ (reference sequence). The CDR3 nucleotides read TGTGCCAGCAGCTTAGGACAGGACCGAACACCTGAAGCTTTCTTT. Translating gives CASSLGQDRTPEAFF.

V is TRBV2 and J is TRBJ2-7; TRBD1 agrees at 7 bases. The trim removed 6 bases at V and 1 base at J, leaving 6 bases unmatched. This CDR3 region has 14 residues. Germline assignment: CDR1 SNHLY and CDR2 FYNNEI. The CDR3 sequence: CASRGQSNSYEQYF. CDR3 in DNA: TGTGCCAGCAGGGGACAGTCTAATTCCTACGAGCAGTACTTC. Based on the CDR3 plus reference TRBV2 and TRBJ2-7, the full variable domain is EPEVTQTPSHQVTQMGQEVILRCVPISNHLYFYWYRQILGQKVEFLVSFYNNEISEKSEIFDDQFSVERPDGSNFTLKIRSTKLEDSAMYFCASRGQSNSYEQYFGPGTRLTVT.

This chain links TRBV20-1 with TRBJ1-1, with 7 bases aligning to TRBD1. Germline V gene lookup returns CDR1 DFQATT and CDR2 SNEGSKA (reference sequence). The CDR3 covers 14 residues. V gave up 1 base and J gave up 6 bases; unmatched junction bases: 8. The CDR3 loop reads CSARVPGGWAEAFF. As DNA, the CDR3 is TGCAGTGCTAGAGTGCCAGGGGGATGGGCTGAAGCTTTCTTT.

This clonotype was seen a few times. This chain links TRBV2 with TRBJ1-5; 7 nucleotides match TRBD1. After removal of 8 bases from V and 7 bases from J, the junction contained 5 bases not matched to a gene. Germline CDR1 reads SNHLY; CDR2 reads FYNNEI. The CDR3 has 12 amino acids. CDR3 sequence reads: CASQGVGQPQHF. The CDR3 coding sequence is TGTGCCAGCCAGGGGGTCGGGCAGCCCCAGCATTTT. The full variable domain, its missing parts supplied by reference TRBV2 and TRBJ1-5, is EPEVTQTPSHQVTQMGQEVILRCVPISNHLYFYWYRQILGQKVEFLVSFYNNEISEKSEIFDDQFSVERPDGSNFTLKIRSTKLEDSAMYFCASQGVGQPQHFGDGTRLSIL.